This T cell receptor (beta chain) was recovered during a study of CD8 T cells in ankylosing spondylitis. This clonotype was seen more than once but under ten times. The antigen remains unidentified. With molecular barcodes, quantitative 5'-RACE was used to make the TCR beta libraries. MiXCR, run by TCRdb on the 5' RACE reads, gives a single entry per CDR3 protein. The data show about 130,000 distinct CDR3 sequences, just under 7.5% seen once. CDR1 is SGDLS and CDR2 is YYNGEE in the germline V gene. Deletions cut 0 bases from V and 2 bases from J, with 11 bases between. The CDR3 spans 15 residues. Study-wide findings and caveats: Prior work had noted some motif variants in reactive arthritis blood and synovial fluid. Reported data indicate significant enrichment of disease-linked clones within matched ankylosing spondylitis synovial fluid. A motif of fewer than ten highly homologous TCR beta variants was seen as apparently characteristic of ankylosing spondylitis blood.

The chain joins TRBV9 to TRBJ1-2; D is possibly TRBD1 (6 bases). The receptor was isolated from a female donor with ankylosing spondylitis or in good health (not recorded which). What was sequenced was blood, either unsorted or a sorted T cell fraction (not recorded which). The DNA for the CDR3 is TGTGCCAGCAGCGTAGACGCAGGGGCCAACTATGGCTACACCTTC. It codes for CASSVDAGANYGYTF. The full variable domain, in which reference TRBV9 and TRBJ1-2 provide the parts outside the CDR3, is DSGVTQTPKHLITATGQRVTLRCSPRSGDLSVYWYQQSLDQGLQFLIQYYNGEERAKGNILERFSAQQFPDLHSELNLSSLELGDSALYFCASSVDAGANYGYTFGSGTRLTVV.